This T cell receptor beta chain is from a study of T-cell reconstitution after alpha-beta-depleted transplantation in children. During its preparation, the TCRbeta library received unique molecular identifiers. MiXCR, run by TCRdb on the PCR reads, gives a single entry per CDR3 protein. The sample has about 500,000 distinct CDR3 sequences, 30% to 35% seen once; the top ten hold more than 2%. The CDR3 has 13 amino acids. Trimming took off 0 bases at V and 4 bases at J, with 4 bases between the two ends. This clonotype was counted between two and nine times. Sample: PBMCs from the stem cell graft donor, taken from the stem cell graft. This clonotype was obtained from a human donor who donated a stem cell graft to a child with aplastic anemia. The chain joins TRBV12-3 or TRBV12-4 to TRBJ2-1; no clear D gene. The CDR3: CASSLAVYNEQFF. The CDR3 DNA reads as TGTGCCAGCAGTTTAGCAGTGTACAATGAGCAGTTCTTC.